This entry lists 16 T cell receptor beta chains sequenced from one sample in a study of vaccination and CD4 T cells after COVID-19 (dated by TCRdb to between 2021 and 2024). The sample's treatment or condition, from its label and the paper: approximately nine-day PBMC culture with coronavirus spike peptide pools or control peptides (ViraFEST assay). Library preparation employed PCR. TCRdb lists the instrument as Illumina iSeq 100. At the Johns Hopkins FTIC core, DNA from the cultured CD4+ T cells underwent TCR sequencing with the Oncomine TCR Beta short-read assay. TCRdb took the public reads, trimmed them with fastp at Q25, ran MiXCR for clone calling and kept in-frame beta chains. Merged by CDR3 protein, the rows form single entries marked with the most common genes and DNA. Here the sample has 11,000 to 15,000 distinct CDR3 sequences; 30% to 50% occur a single time. The leading ten clones occupy over 9.5% of the sample.

These receptors' antigens are unknown. The specimen sequenced was CD4+ T cells from blood, cultured in vitro. The receptor set was obtained from a human donor who had recovered from COVID-19.

This clonotype has more than one count but fewer than ten. The V call is TRBV20-1, the J call TRBJ1-1, with TRBD1 as a possible D gene (6 bases). Germline V lookup: CDR1 DFQATT, CDR2 SNEGSKA (reference sequence). The germline V and J ends were trimmed by 2 bases and 11 bases, with 15 bases remaining between them. The CDR3 covers 12 residues. This CDR3 is CSARYGGLRAFF. CDR3 DNA sequence: TGCAGTGCTAGATACGGGGGCCTTCGTGCTTTCTTT.

This clonotype was found a few times. The chain recombines TRBV28 with TRBJ1-5; the D gene is possibly TRBD1 (5 bases). Trimming stripped 5 bases from V and 0 bases from J, with 20 bases between. CDR3 length equals 18 residues. Germline values: CDR1 MDHEN, CDR2 SYDVKM. This CDR3 is CASSADLRGRYSNQPQHF. CDR3 sequence (DNA): TGTGCCAGCAGTGCCGATCTGCGGGGGAGATATAGCAATCAGCCCCAGCATTTT.

This clonotype is medium-sized. The V call is TRBV2, the J call TRBJ2-3; D unclear. The CDR3 sequence is 13 residues long. V dropped 6 bases and J dropped 0 bases, with 7 bases sitting between them. CDR1 is SNHLY, CDR2 FYNNEI, per germline. The CDR3: CASRVSSTDTQYF. The CDR3 DNA reads as TGTGCCAGCAGGGTGTCTAGCACAGATACGCAGTATTTT.

Here the CDR3 DNA reads TGTGCCAGCAGTAGGTTCCAGCGGGAGGTAGGAGAGACCCAGTACTTC. Its protein product is CASSRFQREVGETQYF. The chain employs TRBV28 and TRBJ2-5; 9 nucleotides line up with TRBD2. The CDR3 covers 16 residues. V gave up 5 bases and J gave up 4 bases; unmatched junction bases: 11. Germline-derived CDR1 and CDR2 are MDHEN and SYDVKM.

The J gene is TRBJ1-2, the V gene TRBV20-1, with D maybe TRBD1 (5 bases). V gave up 4 bases and J gave up 1 base, with 10 bases separating them. CDR1 and CDR2 from the germline V gene are DFQATT and SNEGSKA (reference sequence). The CDR3 runs to 13 residues. In nucleotides, the CDR3 is TGCAGTGCTAAAGACAGCGTTAACTATGGCTACACCTTC. Translation: CSAKDSVNYGYTF.

This clonotype was detected a few times. This rearrangement joins TRBV5-4 to TRBJ2-7, with 11 bases aligning to TRBD2. CDR1 SGHNT and CDR2 YYREEE come from the germline V gene (reference sequence). V lost 4 bases, J lost 0 bases, and 6 bases stayed unmatched. The CDR3 loop spans 16 amino acids. In nucleotides, the CDR3 is TGTGCCAGCAGCGGAATAGCGGGAGGGCTCTCCTACGAGCAGTACTTC. Amino acids: CASSGIAGGLSYEQYF.

The chain joins TRBV7-2 to TRBJ2-1, with 7 bases fitting TRBD2. CDR3 length: 12 amino acids. CDR1 and CDR2 (germline): SGHTA, FQGNSA. V lost 5 bases to trimming and J lost 11 bases; unmatched junction nucleotides: 6. CDR3 amino acids: CASSVGLLKQFF. For the CDR3, the DNA is TGTGCCAGCAGCGTGGGACTACTTAAGCAGTTCTTC.

The chain recombines TRBV20-1 with TRBJ2-3, with 9 bases matching TRBD2. Trimming removed 6 bases from V and 4 bases from J; junction bases left unmatched: 14. Per germline, CDR1 DFQATT and CDR2 SNEGSKA (reference sequence). This CDR3 region has 16 residues. This CDR3 reads CSALESGSGSSDTQYF. CDR3 nucleotides: TGCAGTGCCCTTGAGTCAGGTAGCGGGAGCTCAGATACGCAGTATTTT.

Only a few counts were recorded for this clonotype. The genes are TRBV30 and TRBJ1-2; D gene uncertain. Germline loops: CDR1 GTSNPN, CDR2 SVGIG (reference sequence). The CDR3 is made up of 14 amino acids. V lost 1 base, J lost 7 bases, and 16 bases lay in between. The CDR3 DNA is TGTGCCTGGAGTGACACGGACCTATTCCCTGGCTACACCTTC. Translating it yields CAWSDTDLFPGYTF.

This clonotype was found a few times. J is TRBJ2-3 and V is TRBV6-5, with a possible D match to TRBD2 (5 bases). CDR1 and CDR2 (germline): MNHEY, SVGAGI. The V end lost 4 bases, the J end lost 0 bases, and 20 bases lay between the germline ends. The CDR3 covers 18 residues. The CDR3 region has the DNA TGTGCCAGCAGTTTACGGACTCAAACTAGAACTAGCACAGATACGCAGTATTTT. It specifies CASSLRTQTRTSTDTQYF.

The chain carries TRBV28 and TRBJ1-2; 7 nucleotides match TRBD1. CDR3 size: 12 residues. Germline-derived CDR1 and CDR2 are MDHEN and SYDVKM. V lost 6 bases to trimming and J lost 4 bases; unmatched junction nucleotides: 2. CDR3 sequence (DNA): TGTGCCAGCAGCGGACAGGTCTATGGCTACACCTTC. It is translated as CASSGQVYGYTF.

The V gene is TRBV6-1, the J gene TRBJ2-3, with 8 bases aligning to TRBD2. Germline CDR1 is MNHNS and CDR2 is SASEGT. There are 16 residues in the CDR3. The junction had 8 bases not matched to a gene; V was cut back by 6 bases and J by 0 bases. CDR3 nucleotides: TGTGCCAGCAGGCAGCAAGCGGGAGCAAGCACAGATACGCAGTATTTT. Protein product: CASRQQAGASTDTQYF.

This chain uses TRBV19 with TRBJ2-5; perhaps D is TRBD1 or TRBD2 (5 bases each). Germline CDR1 reads LNHDA; CDR2 reads SQIVND (reference sequence). The CDR3 runs to 13 residues. V was pared by 0 bases and J by 4 bases, with 6 bases between. CDR3 amino acids: CASSIDGGETQYF. CDR3 bases: TGTGCCAGTAGTATAGATGGGGGAGAGACCCAGTACTTC.

The chain uses TRBV20-1 and TRBJ2-5; D is perhaps TRBD1 (7 bases). The CDR3 consists of 13 residues. The germline CDR1 and CDR2 sequences are DFQATT and SNEGSKA (reference sequence). V was shortened by 5 bases and J by 0 bases, with 10 bases between the two germline ends. The CDR3 here is CSAAGQNQETQYF. DNA for the CDR3: TGCAGTGCTGCGGGACAGAACCAAGAGACCCAGTACTTC.

The chain uses TRBV7-9 and TRBJ2-7, with a weak D call TRBD1 (5 bases). CDR1 and CDR2 (germline): SEHNR, FQNEAQ (reference sequence). Trimming removed 3 bases at V and 3 bases at J, with 15 bases between. This CDR3 has 15 residues. CDR3 residues: CASSFKRGGGYEQYF. CDR3 in DNA: TGTGCCAGCAGCTTTAAAAGGGGCGGCGGCTACGAGCAGTACTTC.

This clonotype has only a few counts. The chain employs TRBV27 and TRBJ1-3; no clear D gene. Trimming took off 6 bases at V and 9 bases at J, with 18 bases between the two ends. CDR3 length: 14 residues. Germline loops: CDR1 MNHEY, CDR2 SMNVEV (reference sequence). The CDR3 reads CASRRARLLGTIYF. In DNA form, the CDR3 reads TGTGCCAGCAGACGGGCCCGGCTCTTGGGCACCATATATTTT.